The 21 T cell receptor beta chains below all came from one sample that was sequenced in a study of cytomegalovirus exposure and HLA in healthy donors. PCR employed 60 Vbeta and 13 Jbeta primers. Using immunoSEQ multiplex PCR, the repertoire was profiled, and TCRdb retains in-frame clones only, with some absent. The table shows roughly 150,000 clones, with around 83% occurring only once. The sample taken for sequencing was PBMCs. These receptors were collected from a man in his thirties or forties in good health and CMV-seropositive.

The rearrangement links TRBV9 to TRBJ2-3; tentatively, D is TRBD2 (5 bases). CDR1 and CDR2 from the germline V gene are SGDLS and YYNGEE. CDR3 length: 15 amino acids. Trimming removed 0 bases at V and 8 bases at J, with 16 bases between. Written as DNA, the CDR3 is TGTGCCAGCAGCGTAGCCGGGGAGCCCTGGGGTACGCAGTATTTT. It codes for CASSVAGEPWGTQYF.

For the CDR3, the DNA is TGTGCCATGAGGAGCGGGGCCGGGACTAGCGGGAGCGGTGAGCAGTTCTTC. Its translation is CAMRSGAGTSGSGEQFF. The chain combines TRBV5-4 with TRBJ2-1; TRBD2 matches at 14 bases. The CDR3 contains 17 residues. Germline V lookup: CDR1 SGHNT, CDR2 YYREEE (reference sequence). Trimming removed 9 bases from V and 9 bases from J; junction bases left unmatched: 17.

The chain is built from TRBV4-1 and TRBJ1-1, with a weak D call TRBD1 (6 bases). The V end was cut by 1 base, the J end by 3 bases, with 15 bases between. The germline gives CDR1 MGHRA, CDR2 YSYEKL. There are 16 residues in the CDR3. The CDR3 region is CASSQGQGNFYTEAFF. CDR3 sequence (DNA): TGCGCCAGCAGCCAAGGGCAGGGGAACTTTTACACTGAAGCTTTCTTT.

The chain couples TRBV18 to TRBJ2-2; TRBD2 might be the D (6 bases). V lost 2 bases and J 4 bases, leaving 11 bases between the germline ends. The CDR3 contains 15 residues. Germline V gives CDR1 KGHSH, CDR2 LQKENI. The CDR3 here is CASSPRPGSTGELFF. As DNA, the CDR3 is TGTGCCAGCTCACCAAGGCCCGGGAGCACCGGGGAGCTGTTTTTT.

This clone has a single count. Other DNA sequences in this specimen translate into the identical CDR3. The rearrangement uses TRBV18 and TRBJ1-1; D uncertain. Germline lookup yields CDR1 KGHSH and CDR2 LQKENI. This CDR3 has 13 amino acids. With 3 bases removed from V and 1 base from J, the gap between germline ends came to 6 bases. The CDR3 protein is CASSPSGNTEAFF. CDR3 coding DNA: TGTGCCAGCTCACCGTCAGGGAACACTGAAGCTTTCTTT. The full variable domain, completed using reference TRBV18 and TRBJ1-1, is NAGVMQNPRHLVRRRGQEARLRCSPMKGHSHVYWYRQLPEEGLKFMVYLQKENIIDESGMPKERFSAEFPKEGPSILRIQQVVRGDSAAYFCASSPSGNTEAFFGQGTRLTVV.

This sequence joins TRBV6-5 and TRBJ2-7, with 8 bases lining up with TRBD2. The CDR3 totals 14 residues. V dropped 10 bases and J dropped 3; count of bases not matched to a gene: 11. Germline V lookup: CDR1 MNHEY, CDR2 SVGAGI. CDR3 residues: CATARTLAGYEQYF. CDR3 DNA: TGTGCCACCGCGAGAACGCTAGCGGGCTACGAGCAGTACTTC.

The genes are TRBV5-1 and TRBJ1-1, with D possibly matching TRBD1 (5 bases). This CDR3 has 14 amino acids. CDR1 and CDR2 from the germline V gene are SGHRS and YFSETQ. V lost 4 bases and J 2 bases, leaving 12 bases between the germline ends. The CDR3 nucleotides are TGCGCCAGCAGCAGAACCCAGGGTAACACTGAAGCTTTCTTT. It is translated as CASSRTQGNTEAFF.

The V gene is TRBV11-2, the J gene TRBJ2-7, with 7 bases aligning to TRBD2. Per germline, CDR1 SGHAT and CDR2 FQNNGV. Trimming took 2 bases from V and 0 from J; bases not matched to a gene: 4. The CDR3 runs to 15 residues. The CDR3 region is CASSLTGGSSYEQYF. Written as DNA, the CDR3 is TGTGCCAGCAGCTTAACGGGAGGTAGCTCCTACGAGCAGTACTTC.

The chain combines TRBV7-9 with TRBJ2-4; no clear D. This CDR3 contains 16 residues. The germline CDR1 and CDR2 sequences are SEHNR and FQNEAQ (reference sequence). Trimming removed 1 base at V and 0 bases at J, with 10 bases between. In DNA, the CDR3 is TGTGCCAGCAGCTTAGAGGCAGGAATAGCCAAAAACATTCAGTACTTC. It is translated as CASSLEAGIAKNIQYF.

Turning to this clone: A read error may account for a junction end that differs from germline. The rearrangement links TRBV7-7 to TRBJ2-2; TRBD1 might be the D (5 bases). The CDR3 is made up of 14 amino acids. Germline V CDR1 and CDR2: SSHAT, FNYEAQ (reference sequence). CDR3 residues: CASSLDSYTGELFF. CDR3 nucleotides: TGTGCTAGCAGCCTCGACAGTTACACCGGGGAGCTGTTTTTT.

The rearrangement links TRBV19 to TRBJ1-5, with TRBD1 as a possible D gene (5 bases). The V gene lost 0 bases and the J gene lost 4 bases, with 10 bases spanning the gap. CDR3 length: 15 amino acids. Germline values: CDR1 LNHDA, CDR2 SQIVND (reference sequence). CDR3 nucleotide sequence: TGTGCCAGTAGTATAGACTGGACAACTAATCAGCCCCAGCATTTT. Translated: CASSIDWTTNQPQHF. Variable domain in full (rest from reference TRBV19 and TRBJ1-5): DGGITQSPKYLFRKEGQNVTLSCEQNLNHDAMYWYRQDPGQGLRLIYYSQIVNDFQKGDIAEGYSVSREKKESFPLTVTSAQKNPTAFYLCASSIDWTTNQPQHFGDGTRLSIL.

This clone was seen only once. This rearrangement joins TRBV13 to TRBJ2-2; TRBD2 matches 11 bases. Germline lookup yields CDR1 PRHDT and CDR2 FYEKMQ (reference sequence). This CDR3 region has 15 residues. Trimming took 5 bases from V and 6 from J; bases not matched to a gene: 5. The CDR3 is CASSHIAGGPGELFF. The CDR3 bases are TGTGCCAGCAGCCACATAGCGGGAGGGCCCGGGGAGCTGTTTTTT. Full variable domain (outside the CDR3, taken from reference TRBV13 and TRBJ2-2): AAGVIQSPRHLIKEKRETATLKCYPIPRHDTVYWYQQGPGQDPQFLISFYEKMQSDKGSIPDRFSAQQFSDYHSELNMSSLELGDSALYFCASSHIAGGPGELFFGEGSRLTVL.

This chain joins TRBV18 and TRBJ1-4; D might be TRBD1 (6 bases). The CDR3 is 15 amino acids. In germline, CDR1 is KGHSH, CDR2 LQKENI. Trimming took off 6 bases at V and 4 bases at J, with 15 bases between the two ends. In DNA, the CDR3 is TGTGCCAGCTCGCGACAAAGGGGGAATAATGAAAAACTGTTTTTT. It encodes CASSRQRGNNEKLFF.

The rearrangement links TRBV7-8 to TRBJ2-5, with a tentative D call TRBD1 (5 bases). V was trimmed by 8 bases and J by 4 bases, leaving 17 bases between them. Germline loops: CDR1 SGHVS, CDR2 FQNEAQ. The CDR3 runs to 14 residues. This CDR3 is CASERRGQGETQYF. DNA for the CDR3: TGTGCCAGCGAGCGTAGGGGTCAGGGAGAGACCCAGTACTTC.

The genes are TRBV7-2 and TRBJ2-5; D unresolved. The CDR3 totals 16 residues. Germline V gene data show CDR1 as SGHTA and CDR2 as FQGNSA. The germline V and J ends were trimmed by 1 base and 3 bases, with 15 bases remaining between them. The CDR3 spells CASSLGVGGQKETQYF. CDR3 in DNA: TGTGCCAGCAGCTTAGGGGTCGGTGGGCAGAAAGAGACCCAGTACTTC.

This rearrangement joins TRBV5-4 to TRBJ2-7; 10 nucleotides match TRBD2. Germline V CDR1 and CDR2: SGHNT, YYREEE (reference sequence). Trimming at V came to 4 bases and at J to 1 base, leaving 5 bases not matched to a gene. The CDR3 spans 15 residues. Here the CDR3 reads CASSPGLAASYEQYF. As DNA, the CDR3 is TGTGCCAGCAGCCCCGGACTAGCGGCTTCCTACGAGCAGTACTTC.

In DNA form, the CDR3 reads TGTGCCAGCAGTTACTCACGGGGTGTGAACACTGAAGCTTTCTTT. Amino acid sequence: CASSYSRGVNTEAFF. The chain couples TRBV6-5 to TRBJ1-1, with D uncertain. V lost 0 bases, J lost 0 bases, and 8 bases lay in between. CDR1 and CDR2 from the germline V gene are MNHEY and SVGAGI. The CDR3 loop spans 15 amino acids.

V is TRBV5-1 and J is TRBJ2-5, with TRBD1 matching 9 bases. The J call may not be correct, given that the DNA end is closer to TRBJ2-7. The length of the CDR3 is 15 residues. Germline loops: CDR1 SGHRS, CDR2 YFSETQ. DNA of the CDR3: TGCGCCAGCAGCCCCTCGGGACAGGGCTCCTACGAGCAGTACTTC. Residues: CASSPSGQGSYEQYF.

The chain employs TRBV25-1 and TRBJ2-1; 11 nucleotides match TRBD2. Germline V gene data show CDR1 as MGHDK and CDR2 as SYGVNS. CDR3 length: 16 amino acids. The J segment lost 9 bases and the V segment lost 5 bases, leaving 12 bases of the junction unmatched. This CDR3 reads CASSPSGSGRAVEQFF. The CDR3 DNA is TGTGCCAGCAGTCCCTCGGGTAGCGGGAGGGCCGTTGAGCAGTTCTTC.

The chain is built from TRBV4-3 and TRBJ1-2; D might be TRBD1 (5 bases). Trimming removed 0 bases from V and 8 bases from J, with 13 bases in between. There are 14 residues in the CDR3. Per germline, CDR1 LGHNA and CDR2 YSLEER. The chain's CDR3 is CASSQDPQGWGYTF. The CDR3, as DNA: TGCGCCAGCAGCCAAGATCCCCAGGGTTGGGGCTACACCTTC.

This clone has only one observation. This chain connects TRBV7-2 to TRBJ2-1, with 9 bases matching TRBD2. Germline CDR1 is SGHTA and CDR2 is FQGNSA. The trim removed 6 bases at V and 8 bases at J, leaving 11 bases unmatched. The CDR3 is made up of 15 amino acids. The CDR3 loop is CASSLVSGRGDEQFF. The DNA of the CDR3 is TGTGCCAGCAGTCTAGTTAGCGGGAGAGGGGATGAGCAGTTCTTC.